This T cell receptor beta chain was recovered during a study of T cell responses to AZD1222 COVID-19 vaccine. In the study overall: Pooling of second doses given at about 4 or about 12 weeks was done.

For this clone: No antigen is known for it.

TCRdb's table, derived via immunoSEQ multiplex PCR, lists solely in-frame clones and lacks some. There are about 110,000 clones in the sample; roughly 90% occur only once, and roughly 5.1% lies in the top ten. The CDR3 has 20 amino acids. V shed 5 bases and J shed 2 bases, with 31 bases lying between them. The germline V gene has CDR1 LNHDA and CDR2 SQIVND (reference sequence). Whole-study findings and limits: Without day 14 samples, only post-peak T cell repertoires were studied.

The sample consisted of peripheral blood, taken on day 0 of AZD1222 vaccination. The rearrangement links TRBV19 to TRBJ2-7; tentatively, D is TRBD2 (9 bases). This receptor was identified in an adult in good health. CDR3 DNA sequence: TGTGCCAGTAGTTCCCCAGGGGGCGGGGAACTAGCGGGCAAAACCTACGAGCAGTACTTC. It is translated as CASSSPGGGELAGKTYEQYF.